This T cell receptor (beta chain) was documented in a study of T-cell memory formation after mild COVID-19. Study overall: TCR clusters largely stayed donor specific. Study-level points and caveats: The CD4+ clones that contracted clustered mainly within CM and EM, and the CD8+ clones concentrated in EMRA.

This clonotype was seen a few times. Its antigen remains unidentified. MiXCR, run by TCRdb on the 5' RACE reads, gives a single entry per CDR3 protein. The sample shows roughly 340,000 distinct CDR3 sequences, about 16% of them seen only once. V lost 0 bases and J 0 bases, leaving 12 bases between the germline ends. The germline V gene encodes CDR1 SEHNR and CDR2 FQNEAQ (reference sequence). The CDR3 loop spans 16 amino acids. The receptor was derived from a man younger than 35 who had mild COVID-19 (a few samples of this study predate the infection). Cell type and time point are not known. The chain employs TRBV7-9 and TRBJ2-7; tentatively, D is TRBD1 or TRBD2 (5 bases each). Specimen: PBMCs or a T cell subset sorted from them (not recorded which). In DNA form, the CDR3 reads TGTGCCAGCAGCTTAGCCCTGGCAGGGAGCTCCTACGAGCAGTACTTC. As protein: CASSLALAGSSYEQYF.